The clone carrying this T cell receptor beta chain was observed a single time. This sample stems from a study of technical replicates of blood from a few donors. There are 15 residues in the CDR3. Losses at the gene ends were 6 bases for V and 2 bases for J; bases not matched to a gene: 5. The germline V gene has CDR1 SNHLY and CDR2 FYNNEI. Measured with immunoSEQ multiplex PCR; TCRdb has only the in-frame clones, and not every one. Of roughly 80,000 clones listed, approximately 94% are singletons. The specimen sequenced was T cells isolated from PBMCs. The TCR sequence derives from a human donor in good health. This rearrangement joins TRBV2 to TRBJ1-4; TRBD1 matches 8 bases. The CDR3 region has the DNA TGTGCCAGCAGGGGGGACAGGATTACTAATGAAAAACTGTTTTTT. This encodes CASRGDRITNEKLFF. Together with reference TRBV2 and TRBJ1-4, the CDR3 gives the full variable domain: EPEVTQTPSHQVTQMGQEVILRCVPISNHLYFYWYRQILGQKVEFLVSFYNNEISEKSEIFDDQFSVERPDGSNFTLKIRSTKLEDSAMYFCASRGDRITNEKLFFGSGTQLSVL.